The clone carrying this T cell receptor (beta chain) occurred a few times. No antigen is known for it. The sample belongs to a study of cytomegalovirus exposure and HLA in healthy donors. Notes on the study in general: Overall, around 160 TCR beta chains were annotated as cytomegalovirus-associated. HLA restriction was apparent for most CMV-associated TCR beta chains in a later analysis. 87-base-pair reads could not separate some V segments, including TRBV6-2 and TRBV6-3.

Though probably carrying unrecorded immune exposures, donors were nominally healthy at sampling. The PCR ran on 60 Vbeta and 13 Jbeta primers. The protocol was immunoSEQ multiplex PCR, while the TCRdb copy is restricted to in-frame clones and leaves out a portion. Of under 200,000 clones in the sample, over 9.5% were seen once. Trimming at V came to 6 bases and at J to 10 bases, leaving 6 bases not matched to a gene. This CDR3 has 14 residues. CDR1 is MDHEN, CDR2 SYDVKM, per germline. This TCR was sampled from a man over 45 in good health and CMV-seropositive. Specimen: PBMCs. V gene TRBV28 combines with J gene TRBJ1-6, with TRBD1 matching over 10 bases. The CDR3, as DNA: TGTGCCAGCAGCCGGACAGGGGGAAGGTCACCCCTCCACTTT. Amino acids: CASSRTGGRSPLHF.